What follows are 9 T cell receptor beta chains derived from one specimen sequenced in a study of blood T cell repertoires in COVID-19. Using immunoSEQ multiplex PCR, the repertoire was profiled, and TCRdb retains in-frame clones only, with some absent. The sample includes about 60,000 clones, 70% to 90% of them seen just once. The specimen sequenced was peripheral blood. Receptors originate from a man in his 70s with acute or convalescent COVID-19.

The chain uses TRBV27 and TRBJ2-7, with 10 bases matching TRBD1. Per the germline V gene, CDR1 is MNHEY and CDR2 is SMNVEV (reference sequence). This CDR3 spans 15 amino acids. Unmatched junction bases numbered 11, after V lost 10 bases and J lost 2 bases. CDR3: CATQGPGQGTYEQYF. CDR3 in DNA: TGTGCCACCCAGGGTCCGGGACAGGGGACCTACGAGCAGTACTTC.

The V call is TRBV7-9, the J call TRBJ1-5; D gene ambiguous. The germline V and J ends were trimmed by 3 bases and 2 bases, with 8 bases remaining between them. The CDR3 is 14 amino acids. Germline assignment: CDR1 SEHNR and CDR2 FQNEAQ (reference sequence). DNA of the CDR3: TGTGCCAGCAGCTTTGGCGGGCGCAATCAGCCCCAGCATTTT. It translates to CASSFGGRNQPQHF.

The chain recombines TRBV7-2 with TRBJ1-1; 10 bases line up with TRBD1. Germline CDR1 reads SGHTA; CDR2 reads FQGNSA. There are 16 residues in the CDR3. Trimming cost V 5 bases and J 3 bases; bases outside gene matches: 9. The CDR3 here is CASSQGTGALYTEAFF. The CDR3 DNA sequence: TGTGCCAGCAGCCAAGGGACAGGGGCTCTATACACTGAAGCTTTCTTT. The full variable domain, in which reference TRBV7-2 and TRBJ1-1 provide the parts outside the CDR3, is GAGVSQSPSNKVTEKGKDVELRCDPISGHTALYWYRQSLGQGLEFLIYFQGNSAPDKSGLPSDRFSAERTGGSVSTLTIQRTQQEDSAVYLCASSQGTGALYTEAFFGQGTRLTVV.

This chain connects TRBV6-5 to TRBJ2-3, with 13 bases lining up with TRBD2. From germline, CDR1 is MNHEY and CDR2 SVGAGI. V trimming: 6 bases; J trimming: 6 bases; junction bases outside the gene matches: 6. The CDR3 loop spans 15 amino acids. The CDR3, as DNA: TGTGCCAGCAGGGTCGGACTAGCGGGGGTGGATACGCAGTATTTT. Translated: CASRVGLAGVDTQYF.

The genes are TRBV7-9 and TRBJ2-2; D unclear. The CDR3 runs 14 residues. Germline V gene lookup returns CDR1 SEHNR and CDR2 FQNEAQ (reference sequence). V dropped 3 bases and J dropped 1 base, with 6 bases sitting between them. CDR3 loop: CASSFVRNTGELFF. The CDR3 region has the DNA TGTGCCAGCAGCTTTGTCAGGAACACCGGGGAGCTGTTTTTT.

This chain uses TRBV6-1 with TRBJ2-1; perhaps TRBD2 as D (5 bases). The length of the CDR3 is 13 residues. Germline values: CDR1 MNHNS, CDR2 SASEGT. Trimming pared 2 bases from V and 6 bases from J, leaving 8 bases between. The CDR3 loop is CASSEWGANEQFF. The CDR3 DNA follows: TGTGCCAGCAGTGAATGGGGAGCCAATGAGCAGTTCTTC.

The chain has TRBV2 and TRBJ1-1, with 9 positions matching TRBD1. CDR1 SNHLY and CDR2 FYNNEI come from the germline V gene. This CDR3 region has 19 residues. With V trimmed by 1 base and J by 3 bases, 15 bases remained unmatched. For the CDR3, the DNA is TGTGCCAGCAGTGAAGGCCCGAACAGGGGGCTGGGTAAGTACACTGAAGCTTTCTTT. Amino acids: CASSEGPNRGLGKYTEAFF.

The chain carries TRBV27 and TRBJ2-5; 8 positions agree with TRBD1. CDR3 size: 14 residues. Germline CDR1 is MNHEY and CDR2 is SMNVEV (reference sequence). The trim removed 5 bases at V and 4 bases at J, leaving 6 bases unmatched. The CDR3, as DNA: TGTGCCAGCAGTCCATGGACAGGGACAGAGACCCAGTACTTC. Amino acid sequence: CASSPWTGTETQYF.

The V call is TRBV19, the J call TRBJ2-2, with TRBD2 identical over 8 bases. V was clipped by 7 bases and J by 3 bases; unmatched bases: 13. Germline V gene data show CDR1 as LNHDA and CDR2 as SQIVND (reference sequence). This CDR3 comprises 17 residues. CDR3 DNA sequence: TGTGCCAGTACCCAATCGTTCGGGGGGGGAGACACCGGGGAGCTGTTTTTT. The encoded protein is CASTQSFGGGDTGELFF.